This TCR beta chain was sequenced in a study of blood T cell repertoires in COVID-19. Background on the study: The cDNA or gDNA used as material had been derived from T cells, B-cell-depleted T cells, or PBMCs.

The table came from immunoSEQ multiplex PCR; TCRdb's copy has only in-frame clones and leaves some out. The data show fewer than 250,000 clones, with over 90% seen just once and around 0.9% held by the top ten. This CDR3 is built from 15 residues. Germline CDR1 is MDHEN and CDR2 is SYDVKM. With 1 base clipped from V and 5 bases from J, the junction kept 4 bases outside the gene matches. The sample taken for sequencing was peripheral blood. The chain links TRBV28 to TRBJ2-3, with TRBD2 identical over 9 bases. The origin of this receptor is a young man with COVID-19, enrolled during active disease. This CDR3 reads CASSLSSGAVDTQYF. CDR3 coding DNA: TGTGCCAGCAGTTTATCTAGCGGGGCAGTAGATACGCAGTATTTT.